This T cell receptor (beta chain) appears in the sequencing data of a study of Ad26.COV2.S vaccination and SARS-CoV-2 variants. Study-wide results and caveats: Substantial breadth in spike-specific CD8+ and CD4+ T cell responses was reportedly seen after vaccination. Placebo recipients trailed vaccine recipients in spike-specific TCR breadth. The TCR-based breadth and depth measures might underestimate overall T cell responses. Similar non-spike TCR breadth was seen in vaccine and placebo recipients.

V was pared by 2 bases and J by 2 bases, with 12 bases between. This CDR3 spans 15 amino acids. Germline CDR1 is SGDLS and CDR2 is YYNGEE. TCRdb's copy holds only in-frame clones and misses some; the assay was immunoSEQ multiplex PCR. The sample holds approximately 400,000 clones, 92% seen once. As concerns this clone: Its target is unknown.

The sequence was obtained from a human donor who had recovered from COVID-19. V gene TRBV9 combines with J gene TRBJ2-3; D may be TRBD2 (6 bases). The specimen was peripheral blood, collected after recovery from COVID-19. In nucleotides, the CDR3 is TGTGCCAGCAGCGTTAGCGGCAATCCCACAGATACGCAGTATTTT. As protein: CASSVSGNPTDTQYF. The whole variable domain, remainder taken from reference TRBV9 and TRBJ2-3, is DSGVTQTPKHLITATGQRVTLRCSPRSGDLSVYWYQQSLDQGLQFLIQYYNGEERAKGNILERFSAQQFPDLHSELNLSSLELGDSALYFCASSVSGNPTDTQYFGPGTRLTVL.